This entry describes one T cell receptor (beta chain). Its antigen remains unidentified. The CDR3 is 11 residues long. The V end lost 3 bases, the J end lost 3 bases, and 2 bases lay between the germline ends. CDR1 and CDR2 (germline): MDHEN, SYDVKM. The record originates from a study of vaccination and CD4 T cells after COVID-19. Study-level information: From HCoV-229E, HCoV-OC43, HCoV-NL63 and SARS-CoV-2, overlapping spike peptides were used to stimulate the cells.

The Oncomine TCR Beta short-read assay was applied to DNA of cultured CD4+ T cells. TCRdb redid the calling of the PCR reads with MiXCR, one entry per CDR3 protein. The sample consists of 7,000 to 8,500 distinct CDR3 sequences, 37% of them appearing once. Treatment denoted: roughly nine-day PBMC culture with coronavirus spike peptide pools or control peptides (ViraFEST assay). These CD4+ T cells came from an unexposed donor, sampled before the COVID-19 pandemic (2011-2018). Cell supply allowing, SARS-CoV-2 S/N and four cold-coronavirus spikes probed unexposed-donor CD4+ T cells. The V and J genes are TRBV28 and TRBJ1-1; the D is unclear. Sequencing was done on a sample of CD4+ T cells from blood, cultured in vitro. The clonotype was recovered from a human donor in good health. The CDR3 reads CASSFDTEAFF. The CDR3 bases are TGTGCCAGCAGTTTTGACACTGAAGCTTTCTTT.